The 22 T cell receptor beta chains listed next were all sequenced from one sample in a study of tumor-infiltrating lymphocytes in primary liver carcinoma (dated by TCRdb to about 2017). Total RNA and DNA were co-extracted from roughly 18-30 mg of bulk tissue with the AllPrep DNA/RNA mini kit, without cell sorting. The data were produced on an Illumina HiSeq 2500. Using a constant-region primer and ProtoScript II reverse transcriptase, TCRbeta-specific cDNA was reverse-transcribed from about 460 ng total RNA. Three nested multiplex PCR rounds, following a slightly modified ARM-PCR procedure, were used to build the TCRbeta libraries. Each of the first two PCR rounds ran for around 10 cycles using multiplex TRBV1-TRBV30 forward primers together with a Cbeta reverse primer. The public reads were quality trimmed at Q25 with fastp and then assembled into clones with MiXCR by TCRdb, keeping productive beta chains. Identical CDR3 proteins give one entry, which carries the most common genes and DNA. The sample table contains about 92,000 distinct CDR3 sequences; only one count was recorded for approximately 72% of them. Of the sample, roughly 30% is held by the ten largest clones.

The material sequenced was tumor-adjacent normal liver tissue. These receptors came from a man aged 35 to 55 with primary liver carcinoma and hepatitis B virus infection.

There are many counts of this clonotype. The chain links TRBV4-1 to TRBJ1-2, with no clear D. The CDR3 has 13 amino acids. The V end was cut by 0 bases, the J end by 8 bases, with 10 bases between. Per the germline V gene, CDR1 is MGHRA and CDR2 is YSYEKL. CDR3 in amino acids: CASSQDKGSGYTF. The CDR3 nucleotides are TGCGCCAGCAGCCAAGATAAGGGTTCGGGCTACACCTTC.

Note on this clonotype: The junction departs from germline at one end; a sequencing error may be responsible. CDR3 in DNA: TGTGCCAGCAACTTACCGGGAGGACTTTATGAGCACTACTTC. This sequence encodes CASNLPGGLYEHYF. The chain carries TRBV11-2 and TRBJ2-7, with TRBD2 matching over 7 bases. Germline-derived CDR1 and CDR2 are SGHAT and FQNNGV. The CDR3 is made up of 14 amino acids. Using reference TRBV11-2 and TRBJ2-7 for the parts outside the CDR3, the full variable domain is EAGVAQSPRYKIIEKRQSVAFWCNPISGHATLYWYQQILGQGPKLLIQFQNNGVVDDSQLPKDRFSAERLKGVDSTLKIQPAKLEDSAVYLCASNLPGGLYEHYFGPGTRLTVT.

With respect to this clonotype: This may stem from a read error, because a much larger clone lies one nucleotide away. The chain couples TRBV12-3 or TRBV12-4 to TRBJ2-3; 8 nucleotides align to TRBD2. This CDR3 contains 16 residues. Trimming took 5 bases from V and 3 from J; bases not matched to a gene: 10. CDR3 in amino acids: CASSQREMALTDTQYF. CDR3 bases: TGTGCCAGCAGTCAGCGGGAGATGGCCTTAACAGATACGCAGTATTTT.

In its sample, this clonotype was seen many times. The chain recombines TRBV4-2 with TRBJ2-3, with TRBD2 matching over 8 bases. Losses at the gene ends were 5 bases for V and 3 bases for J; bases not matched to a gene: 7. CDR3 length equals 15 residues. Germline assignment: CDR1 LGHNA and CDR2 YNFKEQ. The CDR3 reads CASSSSGSTTDTQYF. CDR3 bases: TGTGCCAGCAGCTCCAGCGGGAGTACAACAGATACGCAGTATTTT.

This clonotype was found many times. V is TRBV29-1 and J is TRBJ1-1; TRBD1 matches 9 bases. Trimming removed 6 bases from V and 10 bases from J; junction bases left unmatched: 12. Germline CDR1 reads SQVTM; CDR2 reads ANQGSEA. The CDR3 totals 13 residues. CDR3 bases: TGCAGCGTGACGGGACAGGGACCGGGGGTAGCTTTCTTT. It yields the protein CSVTGQGPGVAFF.

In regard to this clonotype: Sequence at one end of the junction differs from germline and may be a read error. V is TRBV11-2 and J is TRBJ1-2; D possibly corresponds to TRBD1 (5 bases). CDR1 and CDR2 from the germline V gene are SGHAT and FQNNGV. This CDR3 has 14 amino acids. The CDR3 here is CASSLSSDMRGYTF. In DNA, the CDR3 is TGCGCCAGCAGCTTATCGTCGGACATGCGTGGCTACACCTTC.

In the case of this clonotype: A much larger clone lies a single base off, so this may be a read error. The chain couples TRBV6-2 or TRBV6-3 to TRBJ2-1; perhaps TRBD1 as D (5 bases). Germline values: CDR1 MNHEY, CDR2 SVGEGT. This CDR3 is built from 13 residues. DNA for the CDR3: TGTGCCAACAGTTATGGGGCAGTCAATGAGCAGTTCTTC. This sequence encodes CANSYGAVNEQFF.

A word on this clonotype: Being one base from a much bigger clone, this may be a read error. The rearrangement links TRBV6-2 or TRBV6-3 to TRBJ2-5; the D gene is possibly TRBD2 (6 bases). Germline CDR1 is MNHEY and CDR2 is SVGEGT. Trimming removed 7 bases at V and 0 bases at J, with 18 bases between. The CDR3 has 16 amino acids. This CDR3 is CASINPLGGNQETQYF. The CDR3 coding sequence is TGTGCCAGCATAAATCCCCTTGGAGGGAACCAAGAGACCCAGTACTTC.

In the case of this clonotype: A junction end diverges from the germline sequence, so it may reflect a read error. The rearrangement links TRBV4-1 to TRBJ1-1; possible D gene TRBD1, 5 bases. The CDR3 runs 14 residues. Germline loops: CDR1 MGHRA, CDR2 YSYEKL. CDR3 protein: CASSQNTGGAEAFF. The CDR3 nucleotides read TGCGCCAGTAGCCAAAATACAGGAGGCGCGGAAGCTTTCTTT.

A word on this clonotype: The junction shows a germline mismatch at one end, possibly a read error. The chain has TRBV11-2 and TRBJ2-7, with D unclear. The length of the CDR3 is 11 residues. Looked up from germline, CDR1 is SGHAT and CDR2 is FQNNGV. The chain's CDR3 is CASNLSYEQYF. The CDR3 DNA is TGTGCCAGCAACTTATCCTACGAGCAGTACTTC.

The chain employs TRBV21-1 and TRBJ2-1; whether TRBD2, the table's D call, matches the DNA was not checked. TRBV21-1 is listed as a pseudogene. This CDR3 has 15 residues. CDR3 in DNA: TGTGCCAGCAGCTTTGGACTAGTGGGAGGCGATGAGCAGTTCTTC. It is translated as CASSFGLVGGDEQFF.

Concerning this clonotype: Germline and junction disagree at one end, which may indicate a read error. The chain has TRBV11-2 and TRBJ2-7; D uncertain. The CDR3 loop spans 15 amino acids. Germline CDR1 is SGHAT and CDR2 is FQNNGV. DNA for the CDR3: TGTGTCAGCAGCCACCTACGGCTGAGCTCCTACGAGCAGTACTTC. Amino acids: CVSSHLRLSSYEQYF.

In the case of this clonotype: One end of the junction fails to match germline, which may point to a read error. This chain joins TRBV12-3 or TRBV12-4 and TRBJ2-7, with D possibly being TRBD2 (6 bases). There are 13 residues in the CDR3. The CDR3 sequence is CASSWDWYYEQYF. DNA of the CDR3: TGTGCCAGCAGTTGGGACTGGTACTACGAACAGTACTTC.

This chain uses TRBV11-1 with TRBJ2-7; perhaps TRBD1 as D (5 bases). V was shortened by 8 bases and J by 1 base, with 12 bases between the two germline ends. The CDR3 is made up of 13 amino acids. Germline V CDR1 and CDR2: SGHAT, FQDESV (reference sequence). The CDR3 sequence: CASPSQGSYEQYF. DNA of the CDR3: TGTGCCAGCCCCTCCCAGGGTTCCTACGAGCAGTACTTC.

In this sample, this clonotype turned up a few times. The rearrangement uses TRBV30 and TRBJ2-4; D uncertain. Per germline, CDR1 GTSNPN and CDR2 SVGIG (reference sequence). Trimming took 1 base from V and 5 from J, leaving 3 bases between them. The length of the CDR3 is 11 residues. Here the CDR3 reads CAWSAQNIQYF. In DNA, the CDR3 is TGTGCCTGGAGTGCACAAAACATTCAGTACTTC.

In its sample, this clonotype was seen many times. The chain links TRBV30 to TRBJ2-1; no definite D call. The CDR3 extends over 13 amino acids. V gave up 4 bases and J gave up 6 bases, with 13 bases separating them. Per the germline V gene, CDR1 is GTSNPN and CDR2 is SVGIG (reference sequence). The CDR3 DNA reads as TGTGCCTGGACCCGTAAGGACCGCAATGAGCAGTTCTTC. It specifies CAWTRKDRNEQFF. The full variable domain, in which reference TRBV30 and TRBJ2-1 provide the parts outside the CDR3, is SQTIHQWPATLVQPVGSPLSLECTVEGTSNPNLYWYRQAAGRGLQLLFYSVGIGQISSEVPQNLSASRPQDRQFILSSKKLLLSDSGFYLCAWTRKDRNEQFFGPGTRLTVL.

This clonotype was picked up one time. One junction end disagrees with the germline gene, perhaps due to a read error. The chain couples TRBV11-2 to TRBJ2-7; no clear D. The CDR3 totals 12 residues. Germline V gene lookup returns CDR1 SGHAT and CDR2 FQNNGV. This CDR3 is CASRRSSYKQYF. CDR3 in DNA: TGTGCCAGCAGAAGGAGCTCCTACAAGCAATACTTC.

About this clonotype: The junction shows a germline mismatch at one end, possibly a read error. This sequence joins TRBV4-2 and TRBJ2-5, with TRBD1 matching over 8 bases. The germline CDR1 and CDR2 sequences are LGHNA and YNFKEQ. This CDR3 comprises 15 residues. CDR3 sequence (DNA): TGTGCCAGCAGCCATGAGCAGGGGGCAGGGGAGACCCAGTACTTT. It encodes CASSHEQGAGETQYF.

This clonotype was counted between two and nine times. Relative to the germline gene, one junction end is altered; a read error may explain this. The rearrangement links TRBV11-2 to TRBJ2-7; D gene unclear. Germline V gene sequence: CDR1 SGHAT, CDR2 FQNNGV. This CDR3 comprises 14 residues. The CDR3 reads CAGSSTRNSYEQYF. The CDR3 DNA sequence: TGTGCCGGCAGCTCTACCAGGAACTCCTACGAGCAGTACTTC.

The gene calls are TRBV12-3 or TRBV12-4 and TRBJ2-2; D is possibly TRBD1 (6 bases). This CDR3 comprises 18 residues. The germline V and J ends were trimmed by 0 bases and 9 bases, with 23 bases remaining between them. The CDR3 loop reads CASSLALVGGVNTRELFF. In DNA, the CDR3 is TGTGCCAGCAGTTTAGCGCTCGTAGGGGGAGTAAATACCCGGGAGCTGTTTTTT.

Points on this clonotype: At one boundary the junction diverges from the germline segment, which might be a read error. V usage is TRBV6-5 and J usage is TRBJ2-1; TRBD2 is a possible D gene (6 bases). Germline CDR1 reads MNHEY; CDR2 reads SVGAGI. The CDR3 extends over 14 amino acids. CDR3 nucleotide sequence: TGTGCCAGAACTTCACTAGCTTCCTACAATAAGCAGTTCTTC. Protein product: CARTSLASYNKQFF.

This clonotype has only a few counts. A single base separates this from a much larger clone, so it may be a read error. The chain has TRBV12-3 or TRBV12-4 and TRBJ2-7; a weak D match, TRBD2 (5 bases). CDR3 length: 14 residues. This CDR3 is CVSTPEAASYEQYF. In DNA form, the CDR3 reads TGTGTCAGCACCCCGGAGGCGGCCTCCTACGAGCAGTACTTC.